These 12 T cell receptor beta chains share one sample of origin, sequenced in a study of T-cell memory formation after mild COVID-19. TCRdb reprocessed the 5' RACE reads via MiXCR and lists one record per CDR3 protein. The sample lists about 150,000 distinct CDR3 sequences, roughly 31% occurring once. The sequenced sample consisted of PBMCs or a T cell subset sorted from them (not recorded which). Source of these receptors: an adult woman who had mild COVID-19 (a few samples of this study predate the infection). Cell type and time point are not known.

This clonotype has at least ten counts. The J gene is TRBJ2-1, the V gene TRBV3-1; D possibly uses TRBD1 or TRBD2 (5 bases each). Looked up from germline, CDR1 is LGHDT and CDR2 is YNNKEL (reference sequence). Trimming removed 1 base at V and 0 bases at J, with 10 bases between. The CDR3 contains 16 residues. The CDR3 DNA follows: TGTGCCAGCAGCCAAGTAGGGGACCCCTCCTACAATGAGCAGTTCTTC. It translates to CASSQVGDPSYNEQFF.

The rearrangement joins TRBV5-1 to TRBJ2-7, with 8 bases aligning to TRBD2. Trimming removed 4 bases from V and 3 bases from J; junction bases left unmatched: 9. There are 15 residues in the CDR3. CDR1 is SGHRS and CDR2 is YFSETQ in the germline V gene. CDR3 nucleotides: TGCGCCAGCAGCCGGGGGGGGCAGGCGATCTACGAGCAGTACTTC. Translating it yields CASSRGGQAIYEQYF.

CDR3: CASSLLGQGPYGYTF. The CDR3 DNA is TGTGCCAGCAGCCTGCTGGGACAGGGTCCCTATGGCTACACCTTC. The rearrangement joins TRBV3-1 to TRBJ1-2, with TRBD1 matching 9 bases. This CDR3 contains 15 residues. V gave up 4 bases and J gave up 4 bases; unmatched junction bases: 7. Germline V gene lookup returns CDR1 LGHDT and CDR2 YNNKEL (reference sequence).

This clonotype was counted between two and nine times. The chain recombines TRBV27 with TRBJ1-2; 8 bases map to TRBD1. Germline V gene data show CDR1 as MNHEY and CDR2 as SMNVEV (reference sequence). Losses at the gene ends were 4 bases for V and 5 bases for J; bases not matched to a gene: 6. This CDR3 comprises 14 residues. CDR3 residues: CASSYRGRDYGYTF. In DNA, the CDR3 is TGTGCCAGCAGTTACAGGGGGAGAGATTATGGCTACACCTTC.

This clonotype has just a few counts. The gene calls are TRBV20-1 and TRBJ1-6, with a possible D match to TRBD1 (5 bases). Trimming removed 6 bases from V and 13 bases from J, with 25 bases in between. The CDR3 totals 15 residues. Germline V CDR1 and CDR2: DFQATT, SNEGSKA (reference sequence). CDR3 region: CSAFGRGDSLGPLHF. The DNA of the CDR3 is TGCAGTGCCTTTGGTCGGGGGGACTCCCTAGGGCCCCTCCACTTT.

The V and J genes are TRBV6-5 and TRBJ2-6; D tentatively reads TRBD1 or TRBD2 (5 bases each). This CDR3 is 15 amino acids long. Trimming removed 8 bases at V and 4 bases at J, with 15 bases between. CDR1 is MNHEY and CDR2 is SVGAGI in the germline V gene. The CDR3 here is CASSKWGRGANVLTF. Written as DNA, the CDR3 is TGTGCCAGCTCCAAGTGGGGGAGAGGGGCCAACGTCCTGACTTTC.

This clonotype occurred a few times. The genes are TRBV20-1 and TRBJ2-7; D possibly corresponds to TRBD2 (5 bases). CDR3 length: 14 residues. The V gene's germline CDR1 is DFQATT and CDR2 SNEGSKA (reference sequence). V gave up 5 bases and J gave up 5 bases, with 19 bases separating them. CDR3 amino acids: CSADPGGAKHEQYF. CDR3 sequence (DNA): TGCAGTGCTGACCCCGGAGGAGCAAAGCACGAGCAGTACTTC.

This clonotype occurred a few times. V gene TRBV15 combines with J gene TRBJ2-7; D remains unclear. The CDR3 length is 12 residues. Germline V gene data show CDR1 as LNHNV and CDR2 as YYDKDF (reference sequence). V was shortened by 0 bases and J by 0 bases, with 0 bases between the two germline ends. CDR3 coding DNA: TGTGCCACCAGCAGAGACTCCTACGAGCAGTACTTC. This sequence encodes CATSRDSYEQYF.

The J gene is TRBJ2-1, the V gene TRBV12-3 or TRBV12-4; D is uncertain. This CDR3 region has 14 residues. The V end lost 0 bases, the J end lost 6 bases, and 9 bases lay between the germline ends. CDR3 sequence: CASSLARQLNEQFF. The CDR3, as DNA: TGTGCCAGCAGTTTAGCGAGGCAGCTCAATGAGCAGTTCTTC.

The table lists this clonotype with a few counts. The chain couples TRBV12-3 or TRBV12-4 to TRBJ1-5, with D perhaps TRBD1 (6 bases). The ends were cut back, 5 bases at V and 5 bases at J, with 16 bases in the middle. This CDR3 has 15 residues. The CDR3 loop is CASSPTGGPDQPQHF. Written as DNA, the CDR3 is TGTGCCAGCAGTCCCACCGGGGGGCCCGATCAGCCCCAGCATTTT.

The chain joins TRBV20-1 to TRBJ2-3; the D gene is possibly TRBD2 (5 bases). The V end lost 6 bases, the J end lost 9 bases, and 34 bases lay between the germline ends. The germline V gene encodes CDR1 DFQATT and CDR2 SNEGSKA (reference sequence). The CDR3 has 18 amino acids. CDR3 nucleotides: TGCAGTGCCAAACCCTTACTCAATGCGTCGGGTAATAAGCGGACGCAGTATTTT. This gives the protein CSAKPLLNASGNKRTQYF.

This clonotype came up a few times. The chain couples TRBV5-1 to TRBJ2-3, with D possibly matching TRBD2 (6 bases). The germline V gene has CDR1 SGHRS and CDR2 YFSETQ. With 4 bases removed from V and 1 base from J, the gap between germline ends came to 13 bases. This CDR3 is 15 amino acids long. The CDR3 region has the DNA TGCGCCAGCAGCCCACGGGACTTTCGCACAGATACGCAGTATTTT. This encodes CASSPRDFRTDTQYF.